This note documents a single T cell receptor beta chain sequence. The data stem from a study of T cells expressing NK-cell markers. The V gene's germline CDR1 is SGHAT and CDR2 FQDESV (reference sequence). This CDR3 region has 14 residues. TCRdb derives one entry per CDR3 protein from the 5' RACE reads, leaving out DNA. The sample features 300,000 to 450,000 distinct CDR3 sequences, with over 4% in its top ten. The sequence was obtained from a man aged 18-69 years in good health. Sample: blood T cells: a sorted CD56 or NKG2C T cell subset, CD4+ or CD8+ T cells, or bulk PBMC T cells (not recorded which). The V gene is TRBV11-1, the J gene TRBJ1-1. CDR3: CASSLADTSPEAFF. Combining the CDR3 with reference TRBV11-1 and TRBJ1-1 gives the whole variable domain EAEVAQSPRYKITEKSQAVAFWCDPISGHATLYWYRQILGQGPELLVQFQDESVVDDSQLPKDRFSAERLKGVDSTLKIQPAELGDSAMYLCASSLADTSPEAFFGQGTRLTVV.